This entry concerns a single T cell receptor beta chain. Its antigen is as yet unknown. This entry belongs to a study of post-analysis software for immune sequencing data. This CDR3 comprises 14 residues. J lost 7 bases, V lost 7 bases, and 8 bases had no gene match. CDR1 and CDR2 (germline): SNHLY, FYNNEI. Study results and caveats: There were about five TRBV segments more frequent in patients than controls, and TRBV5-6, TRBV5-1 and TRBV20-1 were among them.

cDNA libraries for TCR beta contained unique molecular identifiers. TCRdb re-called the PCR reads with MiXCR, one entry per CDR3 protein. Of around 710,000 distinct CDR3 sequences listed, about 45% were seen once; the top ten hold 4.9%. Material: blood. The chain uses TRBV2 and TRBJ2-1; 9 bases align to TRBD1. This TCR derives from a girl between 5 and 17 years old with multiple sclerosis. CDR3 DNA: TGTGCCAGCATTTACGCGACAGGGGGAAATGAGCAGTTCTTC. The encoded protein is CASIYATGGNEQFF.